One sample yielded the 32 T cell receptor beta chains listed below, sequenced in a study of cytomegalovirus exposure and HLA in healthy donors. PCR involved 60 Vbeta and 13 Jbeta primers. The repertoire was sequenced with immunoSEQ multiplex PCR; TCRdb's copy has only in-frame clones and lacks some. The data contain roughly 160,000 clones, around 75% of them singletons. The sequencing sample was made of PBMCs. Source of these receptors: a female donor in good health and CMV-seronegative.

V and J are TRBV11-1 and TRBJ2-5; 7 bases align to TRBD1. Gene TRBJ2-7 matches the end of the DNA better, so the J call may be wrong. Germline CDR1 and CDR2: SGHAT and FQDESV (reference sequence). CDR3 size: 18 residues. The CDR3 protein is CASSFTGATGAIKNEQYF. The CDR3 nucleotides read TGTGCCAGCAGCTTCACCGGTGCAACAGGGGCAATAAAGAACGAGCAGTACTTC.

The sample holds a few counts of this clone. V and J are TRBV4-1 and TRBJ2-7; tentative D call: TRBD2 (6 bases). The germline gives CDR1 MGHRA, CDR2 YSYEKL. The V end lost 4 bases, the J end lost 3 bases, and 19 bases lay between the germline ends. The CDR3 length is 16 residues. The CDR3 nucleotides read TGCGCCAGCAGCCTGACCCCCAGCGGAGGGAACTACGAGCAGTACTTC. Residues: CASSLTPSGGNYEQYF.

V is TRBV9 and J is TRBJ2-1, with 7 positions matching TRBD2. V was clipped by 4 bases and J by 0 bases; unmatched bases: 7. This CDR3 comprises 16 residues. Germline lookup yields CDR1 SGDLS and CDR2 YYNGEE. The CDR3 coding sequence is TGTGCCAGCAGCTTAGCTAGCGGTAGCTCCTACAATGAGCAGTTCTTC. Its translation: CASSLASGSSYNEQFF.

The gene calls are TRBV18 and TRBJ1-2; possible D gene TRBD1, 6 bases. This CDR3 has 13 amino acids. Per germline, CDR1 KGHSH and CDR2 LQKENI. V was pared by 3 bases and J by 4 bases, with 9 bases between. CDR3 sequence: CASSPDSSYGYTF. The CDR3 bases are TGTGCCAGCTCACCGGACAGCTCCTATGGCTACACCTTC.

V and J are TRBV30 and TRBJ2-7; tentative D call: TRBD1 (7 bases). Trimming took 2 bases from V and 3 from J, leaving 14 bases between them. In germline, CDR1 is GTSNPN, CDR2 SVGIG (reference sequence). This CDR3 contains 14 residues. CDR3 sequence (DNA): TGTGCCTGGAGTACGTCAGGGGGGTTCTACGAGCAGTACTTC. This codes for CAWSTSGGFYEQYF.

V gene TRBV5-1 combines with J gene TRBJ1-5; D perhaps matches TRBD1 (5 bases). Trimming shortened V by 0 bases and J by 6 bases, and 13 bases separated the two germline ends. From germline, CDR1 is SGHRS and CDR2 YFSETQ. This CDR3 has 15 residues. The DNA for the CDR3 is TGCGCCAGCAGCTTGGATCCAGGGAGGGGTCAGCCCCAGCATTTT. It translates to CASSLDPGRGQPQHF. Full variable domain (outside the CDR3, taken from reference TRBV5-1 and TRBJ1-5): KAGVTQTPRYLIKTRGQQVTLSCSPISGHRSVSWYQQTPGQGLQFLFEYFSETQRNKGNFPGRFSGRQFSNSRSEMNVSTLELGDSALYLCASSLDPGRGQPQHFGDGTRLSIL.

The genes are TRBV11-2 and TRBJ1-2, with D unclear. This CDR3 is built from 14 residues. V lost 0 bases and J 4 bases, leaving 9 bases between the germline ends. The germline V gene encodes CDR1 SGHAT and CDR2 FQNNGV. The CDR3 protein is CASSLDSVTYGYTF. The CDR3 coding sequence is TGTGCCAGCAGCTTAGATTCAGTCACCTATGGCTACACCTTC.

The J gene is TRBJ1-6, the V gene TRBV28; 8 bases align to TRBD1. The CDR3 runs 15 residues. The junction had 7 bases not matched to a gene; V was cut back by 5 bases and J by 7 bases. Germline lookup yields CDR1 MDHEN and CDR2 SYDVKM. The CDR3 loop is CASSPYGQGNSPLHF. CDR3 DNA: TGTGCCAGCAGTCCCTATGGACAGGGAAATTCACCCCTCCACTTT. Complete variable domain (other parts from reference TRBV28 and TRBJ1-6): DVKVTQSSRYLVKRTGEKVFLECVQDMDHENMFWYRQDPGLGLRLIYFSYDVKMKEKGDIPEGYSVSREKKERFSLILESASTNQTSMYLCASSPYGQGNSPLHFGNGTRLTVT.

The J gene is TRBJ1-2, the V gene TRBV19, with D maybe TRBD1 (6 bases). The V end was cut by 7 bases, the J end by 2 bases, with 14 bases between. CDR1 LNHDA and CDR2 SQIVND come from the germline V gene (reference sequence). The CDR3 runs 14 residues. The CDR3 protein is CASIPGGQNYGYTF. CDR3 coding DNA: TGTGCCAGTATACCGGGGGGGCAGAACTATGGCTACACCTTC.

The chain carries TRBV7-9 and TRBJ1-6; 9 bases are a match to TRBD1. CDR1 and CDR2 (germline): SEHNR, FQNEAQ (reference sequence). The trim removed 2 bases at V and 9 bases at J, leaving 8 bases unmatched. This CDR3 is 16 amino acids long. The CDR3, as DNA: TGTGCCAGCAGCTTAAGGGGACAGGGATTCGGTTCACCCCTCCACTTT. Amino acids: CASSLRGQGFGSPLHF.

This chain links TRBV10-3 with TRBJ2-2; 11 bases match TRBD1. V trimming: 6 bases; J trimming: 5 bases; junction bases outside the gene matches: 5. Germline V gives CDR1 ENHRY, CDR2 SYGVKD. This CDR3 is 15 amino acids long. This chain's CDR3 is CAISGTGGGTGELFF. In DNA form, the CDR3 reads TGTGCCATCAGCGGGACAGGGGGTGGGACCGGGGAGCTGTTTTTT.

The V and J genes are TRBV29-1 and TRBJ2-3; 9 bases are a match to TRBD2. Trimming removed 7 bases from V and 0 bases from J; junction bases left unmatched: 2. CDR1 and CDR2 (germline): SQVTM, ANQGSEA. The CDR3 loop spans 13 amino acids. The CDR3 sequence: CSGTSGSTDTQYF. Here the CDR3 DNA reads TGCAGCGGCACTAGCGGGAGCACAGATACGCAGTATTTT.

The J gene is TRBJ1-5, the V gene TRBV28; possible D gene TRBD1, 5 bases. Trimming took off 7 bases at V and 11 bases at J, with 27 bases between the two ends. CDR1 and CDR2 from the germline V gene are MDHEN and SYDVKM. The CDR3 loop spans 16 amino acids. CDR3 coding DNA: TGTGCCAGCATCCGAATATCAGCGGGGCCAAGTAGGGCCCAGCATTTT. Translating it yields CASIRISAGPSRAQHF.

This clone was detected only a few times. The V gene is TRBV30, the J gene TRBJ2-5; 7 bases map to TRBD2. From germline, CDR1 is GTSNPN and CDR2 SVGIG (reference sequence). The junction had 0 bases not matched to a gene; V was cut back by 3 bases and J by 5 bases. The length of the CDR3 is 11 residues. The CDR3 protein is CAWRGGETQYF. DNA for the CDR3: TGTGCCTGGAGGGGAGGGGAGACCCAGTACTTC.

For this clone: The same CDR3 also results from other DNA sequences found in this sample. The chain is built from TRBV10-3 and TRBJ2-7; D uncertain. This CDR3 is built from 11 residues. Germline V gives CDR1 ENHRY, CDR2 SYGVKD. Trimming removed 4 bases from V and 3 bases from J, with 4 bases in between. The CDR3 loop is CAISGDYEQYF. For the CDR3, the DNA is TGTGCCATCAGTGGAGACTACGAGCAGTACTTC.

In nucleotides, the CDR3 is TGCGCCAGCAGTGAGGGGGCGTCACCCTACGAGCAGTACTTC. This encodes CASSEGASPYEQYF. The genes are TRBV5-1 and TRBJ2-7; 7 bases are a match to TRBD1. Losses at the gene ends were 5 bases for V and 2 bases for J; bases not matched to a gene: 7. Germline V gene data show CDR1 as SGHRS and CDR2 as YFSETQ. The CDR3 contains 14 residues. Based on the CDR3 plus reference TRBV5-1 and TRBJ2-7, the full variable domain is KAGVTQTPRYLIKTRGQQVTLSCSPISGHRSVSWYQQTPGQGLQFLFEYFSETQRNKGNFPGRFSGRQFSNSRSEMNVSTLELGDSALYLCASSEGASPYEQYFGPGTRLTVT.

This clone was recorded once. The genes are TRBV10-3 and TRBJ1-5; D perhaps matches TRBD1 (5 bases). The CDR3 runs to 15 residues. Trimming removed 2 bases at V and 0 bases at J, with 8 bases between. CDR1 ENHRY and CDR2 SYGVKD come from the germline V gene. DNA for the CDR3: TGTGCCATCAGTGAGACAGGTAATAGCAATCAGCCCCAGCATTTT. The encoded protein is CAISETGNSNQPQHF.

V usage is TRBV29-1 and J usage is TRBJ2-5; 8 positions agree with TRBD1. Per the germline V gene, CDR1 is SQVTM and CDR2 is ANQGSEA. The V segment lost 7 bases and the J segment 4 bases; nucleotides outside the gene matches: 5. This CDR3 has 12 residues. The CDR3 region is CSGQGAGETQYF. For the CDR3, the DNA is TGCAGCGGGCAGGGGGCCGGAGAGACCCAGTACTTC.

This rearrangement joins TRBV4-2 to TRBJ2-3; 10 positions match TRBD2. CDR1 LGHNA and CDR2 YNFKEQ come from the germline V gene. CDR3 length: 18 amino acids. Trimming removed 4 bases from V and 0 bases from J; junction bases left unmatched: 10. Written as DNA, the CDR3 is TGTGCCAGCAGCCCCTCCCAAGCGGGGGGGACGAGCACAGATACGCAGTATTTT. The encoded protein is CASSPSQAGGTSTDTQYF.

V and J are TRBV19 and TRBJ2-7; no clear D. V was shortened by 2 bases and J by 2 bases, with 13 bases between the two germline ends. The CDR3 spans 15 residues. Germline V CDR1 and CDR2: LNHDA, SQIVND (reference sequence). The DNA for the CDR3 is TGTGCCAGTAGTATAACGGCTGATGACACCTACGAGCAGTACTTC. This codes for CASSITADDTYEQYF.

The chain combines TRBV30 with TRBJ2-7; TRBD2 might be the D (6 bases). Germline CDR1 reads GTSNPN; CDR2 reads SVGIG (reference sequence). CDR3 size: 12 residues. Trimming took 4 bases from V and 2 from J, leaving 9 bases between them. CDR3 bases: TGTGCCTGGAATGGAGGGGCCTACGAGCAGTACTTC. Encoded protein: CAWNGGAYEQYF.

V and J are TRBV9 and TRBJ1-1; D unresolved. V was clipped by 0 bases and J by 4 bases, with 10 bases between them. CDR3 length: 14 amino acids. Germline CDR1 and CDR2: SGDLS and YYNGEE. DNA of the CDR3: TGTGCCAGCAGCGTAGATGTCAGAGGCACTGAAGCTTTCTTT. It translates to CASSVDVRGTEAFF. Full variable domain (remainder filled in from reference TRBV9 and TRBJ1-1): DSGVTQTPKHLITATGQRVTLRCSPRSGDLSVYWYQQSLDQGLQFLIQYYNGEERAKGNILERFSAQQFPDLHSELNLSSLELGDSALYFCASSVDVRGTEAFFGQGTRLTVV.

The count of this clone is one. The chain joins TRBV7-3 to TRBJ2-1, with 7 bases fitting TRBD2. Germline V gene sequence: CDR1 SGHTA, CDR2 FQGTGA. CDR3 length equals 16 residues. V was pared by 9 bases and J by 8 bases, with 19 bases of the junction left unmatched. CDR3 in DNA: TGTGCCAGTCGGCTCGATGGCGGGAGAAGTATTGATGAGCAGTTCTTC. Protein product: CASRLDGGRSIDEQFF.

The chain couples TRBV4-1 to TRBJ2-3; 7 positions agree with TRBD2. V trimming: 1 base; J trimming: 0 bases; junction bases outside the gene matches: 10. The CDR3 contains 18 residues. Germline V gene sequence: CDR1 MGHRA, CDR2 YSYEKL. CDR3 protein: CASSQVAGEGTSTDTQYF. The CDR3 bases are TGCGCCAGCAGCCAAGTGGCCGGGGAGGGCACTAGCACAGATACGCAGTATTTT.

Turning to this clone: Other DNA sequences in this sample translate to the same CDR3. The chain couples TRBV21-1 to TRBJ2-1; the table's D call, TRBD2, was not checked against the DNA. TRBV21-1 is tagged as a pseudogene. The CDR3 consists of 16 residues. The CDR3 sequence: CASSPKERRSYNEQFF. The DNA of the CDR3 is TGTGCCAGCAGCCCCAAGGAGCGTCGTTCCTACAATGAGCAGTTCTTC.

The genes are TRBV19 and TRBJ1-2, with a tentative D call TRBD1 (6 bases). V lost 1 base and J lost 2, with 11 bases in between. This CDR3 comprises 15 residues. Germline CDR1 LNHDA, CDR2 SQIVND (reference sequence). The CDR3 is CASSIVPGHNYGYTF. The CDR3, as DNA: TGTGCCAGTAGTATAGTACCGGGACACAACTATGGCTACACCTTC.

This rearrangement joins TRBV7-9 to TRBJ2-1, with TRBD1 matching over 9 bases. The CDR3 runs 15 residues. Germline V lookup: CDR1 SEHNR, CDR2 FQNEAQ (reference sequence). Trimming at V came to 4 bases and at J to 5 bases, leaving 6 bases not matched to a gene. CDR3 residues: CASSWGDRAHNEQFF. CDR3 DNA: TGTGCCAGCAGCTGGGGGGACAGGGCGCACAATGAGCAGTTCTTC.

The chain couples TRBV9 to TRBJ2-3; weak D call: TRBD1 (6 bases). The V gene's germline CDR1 is SGDLS and CDR2 YYNGEE. The CDR3 is made up of 15 amino acids. Between the trimmed V and J ends, which lost 4 bases and 0 bases, there was a span of 12 bases. This chain's CDR3 is CASSSSGASTDTQYF. CDR3 nucleotide sequence: TGTGCCAGCAGCTCCTCAGGGGCAAGCACAGATACGCAGTATTTT.

The chain carries TRBV6-5 and TRBJ1-1; D is uncertain. This CDR3 contains 12 residues. Germline CDR1 MNHEY, CDR2 SVGAGI. Trimming took off 8 bases at V and 3 bases at J, with 10 bases between the two ends. The chain's CDR3 is CASGGRYTEAFF. DNA for the CDR3: TGTGCCAGCGGAGGCCGGTACACTGAAGCTTTCTTT.

The chain has TRBV11-2 and TRBJ2-5; perhaps TRBD2 as D (7 bases). Trimming took off 5 bases at V and 5 bases at J, with 21 bases between the two ends. The CDR3 totals 16 residues. The germline gives CDR1 SGHAT, CDR2 FQNNGV. In nucleotides, the CDR3 is TGTGCCAGCAGCCTGTTAAGGGGGGGGCGCCGGGAGACCCAGTACTTC. Residues: CASSLLRGGRRETQYF.

This chain connects TRBV7-9 to TRBJ2-7, with a tentative D call TRBD1 (6 bases). CDR3 length: 14 amino acids. CDR1 is SEHNR and CDR2 is FQNEAQ in the germline V gene (reference sequence). The germline V and J ends were trimmed by 0 bases and 5 bases, with 11 bases remaining between them. CDR3 DNA sequence: TGTGCCAGCAGCTTAGCGGGCAGGGGCGACGAGCAGTACTTC. Translation gives CASSLAGRGDEQYF.

The rearrangement joins TRBV18 to TRBJ2-7, with D possibly TRBD2 on 6 matching bases. V was shortened by 3 bases and J by 2 bases, with 14 bases between the two germline ends. Germline V gene data show CDR1 as KGHSH and CDR2 as LQKENI. The CDR3 contains 15 residues. The CDR3 reads CASSPRGTRAYEQYF. The CDR3 coding sequence is TGTGCCAGCTCACCTCGGGGGACCCGTGCCTACGAGCAGTACTTC.